This T cell receptor (beta chain) was sequenced during a study of radiation and T cells in renal cell carcinoma. Trimming cost V 7 bases and J 7 bases, with 17 bases left between them. From germline, CDR1 is LNHDA and CDR2 SQIVND (reference sequence). There are 14 residues in the CDR3. General study findings and limits: From baseline, blood top tumor clonotypes peaked at 2 weeks post-radiation.

Of note for this clone: Its antigen is not known.

Time point specified: blood 4 weeks post-SBRT, at nephrectomy. As to treatment: 15 Gy SBRT to primary tumor, nephrectomy 4 weeks later. Nephrectomy followed 15 Gy stereotactic body radiation by 4 weeks. After SBRT, blood was collected at 2 and 4 weeks, plus baseline. The tumor was a clear cell renal cell carcinoma. TCRdb's copy holds only in-frame clones and misses some; the assay was immunoSEQ multiplex PCR. Of 80,000 or so clones detected, 80% to 90% appear once; the ten largest clones hold 4.5% to 7%. Sequenced here: blood, sampled from a patient whose treatment included radiotherapy and nephrectomy. The clonotype originates from a woman between 65 and 79 years old with renal cell carcinoma. The chain recombines TRBV19 with TRBJ2-1; tentatively, D is TRBD1 or TRBD2 (6 bases each). The CDR3 is CASIQRGEKNEQFF. CDR3 nucleotide sequence: TGTGCCAGTATCCAGAGGGGGGAAAAAAATGAGCAGTTCTTC.